The next 17 T cell receptor beta chains were all read from a single sample in a study of shared clonotypes between healthy human individuals. The assay was immunoSEQ multiplex PCR, and TCRdb's table has in-frame clones only and misses some. This table has around 2,000,000 clones, less than 95% appearing once. Naive CD8 cells lacked CD45RO and underwent positive selection for CCR7, leaving out terminally differentiated effector memory CD45RA+ cells. The sequencing sample was made of naive CD8+ T cells sorted from blood. The receptor source for this set is a man between 18 and 29 years old in good health.

The chain links TRBV6-6 to TRBJ1-2; TRBD1 matches 7 bases. The CDR3 loop spans 16 amino acids. From germline, CDR1 is MNHNY and CDR2 SVGAGI (reference sequence). The V segment lost 0 bases and the J segment 4 bases; nucleotides outside the gene matches: 8. The CDR3: CASSYSPTGSGYGYTF. The CDR3 DNA follows: TGTGCCAGCAGTTACTCGCCGACAGGGAGTGGCTATGGCTACACCTTC.

The chain carries TRBV7-9 and TRBJ2-5; no clear D gene. The germline gives CDR1 SEHNR, CDR2 FQNEAQ (reference sequence). CDR3 length: 14 amino acids. V was shortened by 8 bases and J by 2 bases, with 15 bases between the two germline ends. CDR3 nucleotides: TGTGCCAGCGTAACATTAGATGGGCAAGAGACCCAGTACTTC. Its protein product is CASVTLDGQETQYF.

This clone was counted a single time. V and J are TRBV28 and TRBJ1-5, with a weak D call TRBD1 (5 bases). This CDR3 has 12 amino acids. With 5 bases removed from V and 9 bases from J, the gap between germline ends came to 11 bases. Looked up from germline, CDR1 is MDHEN and CDR2 is SYDVKM. The CDR3 DNA sequence: TGTGCCAGCAGTGAGGGGCTTGGGCCCCAGCATTTT. Residues: CASSEGLGPQHF.

The chain recombines TRBV6-6 with TRBJ2-7; D perhaps matches TRBD1 (6 bases). The CDR3 consists of 14 residues. The V and J ends lost 2 bases and 1 base respectively, with 9 bases between them. Germline CDR1 is MNHNY and CDR2 is SVGAGI (reference sequence). Written as DNA, the CDR3 is TGTGCCAGCAGTTACGAGACAGGATCCTACGAGCAGTACTTC. Encoded protein: CASSYETGSYEQYF.

Written as DNA, the CDR3 is TGTGCCAGTAGTACTTGGGGTCTGAACTATGGCTACACCTTC. Translation: CASSTWGLNYGYTF. The chain recombines TRBV19 with TRBJ1-2; D unresolved. Trimming took off 4 bases at V and 2 bases at J, with 11 bases between the two ends. The CDR3 covers 14 residues. Germline CDR1 reads LNHDA; CDR2 reads SQIVND (reference sequence).

This rearrangement joins TRBV11-2 to TRBJ1-1; 9 bases map to TRBD1. The CDR3 is 17 residues long. CDR1 is SGHAT and CDR2 is FQNNGV in the germline V gene. V shed 5 bases and J 1 base; nucleotides not matched to a gene: 11. CDR3 region: CASSLRTGVLGNTEAFF. CDR3 DNA: TGTGCCAGCAGCCTACGGACAGGGGTTCTTGGGAACACTGAAGCTTTCTTT. Supplemented by reference TRBV11-2 and TRBJ1-1, the full variable domain reads EAGVAQSPRYKIIEKRQSVAFWCNPISGHATLYWYQQILGQGPKLLIQFQNNGVVDDSQLPKDRFSAERLKGVDSTLKIQPAKLEDSAVYLCASSLRTGVLGNTEAFFGQGTRLTVV.

The J gene is TRBJ2-1, the V gene TRBV27, with 9 nucleotides matching TRBD2. With V trimmed by 6 bases and J by 8 bases, 20 bases remained unmatched. The CDR3 is made up of 18 amino acids. Germline V gene sequence: CDR1 MNHEY, CDR2 SMNVEV (reference sequence). The CDR3 reads CASSELKSIAGEPDEQFF. CDR3 in DNA: TGTGCCAGCAGCGAATTAAAAAGTATAGCGGGAGAGCCCGATGAGCAGTTCTTC.

The rearrangement links TRBV5-6 to TRBJ1-4; D gene unclear. V was clipped by 1 base and J by 8 bases, with 6 bases between them. Germline CDR1 SGHDT, CDR2 YYEEEE. The CDR3 contains 12 residues. The CDR3 loop is CASSLIGEKLFF. For the CDR3, the DNA is TGTGCCAGCAGCTTGATCGGAGAAAAACTGTTTTTT. Combining the CDR3 with reference TRBV5-6 and TRBJ1-4 gives the whole variable domain DAGVTQSPTHLIKTRGQQVTLRCSPKSGHDTVSWYQQALGQGPQFIFQYYEEEERQRGNFPDRFSGHQFPNYSSELNVNALLLGDSALYLCASSLIGEKLFFGSGTQLSVL.

J is TRBJ2-7 and V is TRBV2; 7 positions agree with TRBD2. The CDR3 is made up of 15 amino acids. The junction had 10 bases not matched to a gene; V was cut back by 6 bases and J by 2 bases. CDR1 and CDR2 (germline): SNHLY, FYNNEI. Written as DNA, the CDR3 is TGTGCCAGCAGCGGGCCCGGGGGGTCCGCCTACGAGCAGTACTTC. Amino acids: CASSGPGGSAYEQYF.

This sequence joins TRBV4-3 and TRBJ2-3, with D uncertain. Trimming took 1 base from V and 2 from J, leaving 10 bases between them. CDR3 length: 15 residues. Germline CDR1 is LGHNA and CDR2 is YSLEER. The CDR3 sequence: CASSQAEIITDTQYF. The CDR3 coding sequence is TGCGCCAGCAGCCAAGCGGAAATCATCACAGATACGCAGTATTTT.

The chain employs TRBV5-4 and TRBJ2-5, with 7 nucleotides matching TRBD1. Germline-derived CDR1 and CDR2 are SGHNT and YYREEE (reference sequence). This CDR3 region has 15 residues. Trimming removed 2 bases from V and 3 bases from J; junction bases left unmatched: 7. Here the CDR3 reads CASSFKGGPEETQYF. DNA for the CDR3: TGTGCCAGCAGCTTCAAAGGGGGCCCGGAAGAGACCCAGTACTTC.

This clone has just one count. This chain joins TRBV2 and TRBJ2-7; D unresolved. Trimming stripped 4 bases from V and 5 bases from J, with 3 bases between. This CDR3 region has 10 residues. From germline, CDR1 is SNHLY and CDR2 FYNNEI. CDR3 sequence (DNA): TGTGCCAGCAGTGGCCACGAGCAGTACTTC. The encoded protein is CASSGHEQYF. The whole variable domain, filled in from reference TRBV2 and TRBJ2-7, reads EPEVTQTPSHQVTQMGQEVILRCVPISNHLYFYWYRQILGQKVEFLVSFYNNEISEKSEIFDDQFSVERPDGSNFTLKIRSTKLEDSAMYFCASSGHEQYFGPGTRLTVT.

The V gene is TRBV10-2, the J gene TRBJ2-2; 9 bases are shared with TRBD1. The junction had 8 bases not matched to a gene; V was cut back by 7 bases and J by 2 bases. Germline assignment: CDR1 WSHSY and CDR2 SAAADI. This CDR3 contains 16 residues. CDR3 sequence (DNA): TGCGCCAGCAATTTCCCGGGACAGGGAAACACCGGGGAGCTGTTTTTT. Amino acids: CASNFPGQGNTGELFF.

The sample holds one count of this clone. The chain uses TRBV6-1 and TRBJ2-7, with D tentatively TRBD1 (5 bases). CDR3 length: 13 residues. With 5 bases removed from V and 0 bases from J, the gap between germline ends came to 8 bases. Germline CDR1 MNHNS, CDR2 SASEGT. CDR3 sequence reads: CASSLQDSYEQYF. The CDR3 nucleotides read TGTGCCAGCAGTCTACAGGACTCCTACGAGCAGTACTTC.

With regard to this clone: This same CDR3 is encoded by further DNA sequences in the sample. This chain uses TRBV15 with TRBJ2-7; perhaps D is TRBD1 or TRBD2 (5 bases each). V lost 0 bases and J lost 1, with 10 bases in between. The CDR3 is made up of 15 amino acids. Germline V lookup: CDR1 LNHNV, CDR2 YYDKDF (reference sequence). The CDR3 sequence is CATSRDRDGSYEQYF. The CDR3 nucleotides read TGTGCCACCAGCAGAGATCGGGACGGGTCCTACGAGCAGTACTTC.

CDR3 protein: CAISVTSGLDNEQFF. The CDR3 region has the DNA TGTGCCATCAGTGTGACTAGCGGCCTTGACAATGAGCAGTTCTTC. The chain joins TRBV10-3 to TRBJ2-1; 9 nucleotides align to TRBD2. CDR3 length equals 15 residues. The V segment lost 4 bases and the J segment 5 bases; nucleotides outside the gene matches: 6. CDR1 and CDR2 from the germline V gene are ENHRY and SYGVKD.

The gene calls are TRBV28 and TRBJ1-1, with D possibly being TRBD1 (5 bases). The CDR3 runs 19 residues. V gave up 4 bases and J gave up 4 bases, with 28 bases separating them. CDR1 MDHEN and CDR2 SYDVKM come from the germline V gene. CDR3 residues: CASSSGTLGVQVFTTEAFF. CDR3 sequence (DNA): TGTGCCAGCAGTTCGGGTACCCTGGGTGTACAGGTATTTACCACTGAAGCTTTCTTT.